This T cell receptor (beta chain) was observed in a study of long-term antiretroviral therapy in people with HIV. Two or more post-ART PBMC samples, plus at least one pre-ART sample, were available for each donor. This CDR3 spans 12 amino acids. The V end lost 2 bases, the J end lost 13 bases, and 14 bases lay between the germline ends. Germline V gives CDR1 MGHRA, CDR2 YSYEKL. Details on this clone: Its cognate antigen is unknown.

Study-wide results and caveats: Clones with expansion before ART led the repertoire at all time points. The blood, collected between about 2003 and 2017, was possibly taken under older ART regimens. ART-treated samples gained diversity yet remained below transplant donor controls.

The libraries were made with immunoSEQ v3.0 at survey level. Repertoires were generated with immunoSEQ multiplex PCR, while TCRdb's copy carries only in-frame clones and drops some. The sample has 25,000 to 35,000 clones, 95% to 96% seen once. This chain joins TRBV4-1 and TRBJ1-2; no firm D call. The source was unsorted PBMCs, collected 6.5 to 6.6 years after starting antiretroviral therapy. This receptor was obtained from a man aged 25-40 years with HIV. The CDR3 DNA reads TGCGCCAGCAGCCAAATTGGTAGATGGCCCACCTTC. Its translation: CASSQIGRWPTF.